These T cell receptor beta chains were read from a single sample in a study of T cell responses to AZD1222 COVID-19 vaccine. Method: immunoSEQ multiplex PCR; TCRdb's copy keeps in-frame clones and lacks some. The repertoire holds roughly 120,000 clones, with about 93% as singletons. Sample: peripheral blood, taken 28 days after the second dose of the MenACWY control vaccine. The receptor set was obtained from an adult who received the MenACWY meningococcal vaccine as a control. The CDR3 runs from the conserved cysteine through the conserved F or W. Each record gives: J gene, V gene, clone size, D gene, CDR3 DNA, CDR3 protein. The D gene is left open where the match is weak. Clone size is not always given. Where it is, it says once, few, many or a class for expanded clones.

>TRBJ2-1|TRBV6-5|NA|TRBD2
TGTGCCTGCAGCCGCGGGGGATACAATGAGCAGTTCTTC
CACSRGGYNEQFF
>TRBJ1-4|TRBV9|NA|TRBD1
TGTGCCAGCAGCGGGGGACAGGGGGTCGGTGAAAAACTGTTTTTT
CASSGGQGVGEKLFF
>TRBJ2-7|TRBV11-2|NA|NA
TGTGCCAGCAGTCGGACCCAACTACCTGGCTGGTACTTC
CASSRTQLPGWYF
>TRBJ2-7|TRBV28|NA|NA
TGTGCCAGCAGTTTCCCCTACTCCTACGAGCAGTACTTC
CASSFPYSYEQYF
>TRBJ1-6|TRBV6-4|many|NA
TGTGCCAGCAGGGGTTTAAAAGGGAGGGCACCGAGCTCCTATAATTCACCCCTCCACTTT
CASRGLKGRAPSSYNSPLHF
>TRBJ2-3|TRBV7-6|NA|NA
TGTGCCAGCAGCAGCATTAGCACAGATACGCAGTATTTT
CASSSISTDTQYF
>TRBJ2-1|TRBV7-2|NA|TRBD2
TGTGCCAGCAGCGACCCGACTAGCGGGGGGGCTGATGAGCAGTTCTTC
CASSDPTSGGADEQFF
>TRBJ1-5|TRBV24-1|NA|NA
TGTGCCACCAGTGATTACGTTAGCAATCAGCCCCAGCATTTT
CATSDYVSNQPQHF
>TRBJ1-2|TRBV6-2/TRBV6-3|few|NA
TGTGCCAGCAGTTACTCAGGGCGGCACTATGGCTACACCTTC
CASSYSGRHYGYTF
>TRBJ2-2|TRBV9|NA|NA
TGTGCCAGCAGCCCGCGACTTCTTAACACCGGGGAGCTGTTTTTT
CASSPRLLNTGELFF
>TRBJ1-4|TRBV12-3/TRBV12-4|NA|NA
TGTGCCAGCACTGGGTCGAATGAAAAACTGTTTTTT
CASTGSNEKLFF
>TRBJ2-7|TRBV10-2|NA|TRBD2
TGCGCCAGCAGTGAGACTAGCGGGAGTGTCTACGAGCAGTACTTC
CASSETSGSVYEQYF
>TRBJ1-2|TRBV28|NA|NA
TGTGCCAGCAGTTTGGGCCCGGGGGCCTCGGGCTACACCTTC
CASSLGPGASGYTF
>TRBJ2-2|TRBV19|NA|NA
TGTGCCGGTAGACCCCCGGGGGGCGCGGGCACCGGGGAGCTGTTTTTT
CAGRPPGGAGTGELFF
>TRBJ1-4|TRBV5-1|NA|NA
TGCGCCAGCAGCTTGGGGCACGGCGGGGCTAATGAAAAACTGTTTTTT
CASSLGHGGANEKLFF
>TRBJ2-2|TRBV5-4|NA|TRBD2
TGTGCCAGCAGCTCGGGACTAGCGGGGGCTCGAGGAGGCGGGGAGCTGTTTTTT
CASSSGLAGARGGGELFF
>TRBJ1-3|TRBV7-9|NA|NA
TGTGCCAGCAGCTTATTCGCAGGGGCAGGAAACACCATATATTTT
CASSLFAGAGNTIYF
>TRBJ2-3|TRBV5-4|NA|NA
TGTGCCAGCAGCGAGACTCTTAATGCCGCCGTGGGGCAGTATTTT
CASSETLNAAVGQYF
>TRBJ2-3|TRBV10-1|NA|TRBD1
TGCGCCAGCAGTGGGACAGGGGGCGCCCGATTAGCAGATACGCAGTATTTT
CASSGTGGARLADTQYF